This T cell receptor beta chain was obtained from a study of T cells of healthy individuals. V trimming: 1 base; J trimming: 6 bases; junction bases outside the gene matches: 13. CDR1 is SGHTA and CDR2 is FQGTGA in the germline V gene. The CDR3 runs 17 residues. At least ten counts were recorded for this clonotype. TCRdb used MiXCR to reprocess the 5' RACE reads, holding one entry per CDR3 protein. Among more than 85,000 distinct CDR3 sequences listed, 15% to 20% were seen once. This chain links TRBV7-3 with TRBJ2-3; the match to TRBD2 covers 7 bases. This TCR was sampled from a human donor in good health. The CDR3 bases are TGTGCCAGCAGCTTAAGGCCAGCGGGAAGTCCACATGATACGCAGTATTTT. Its protein product is CASSLRPAGSPHDTQYF. Combining the CDR3 with reference TRBV7-3 and TRBJ2-3 gives the whole variable domain GAGVSQTPSNKVTEKGKYVELRCDPISGHTALYWYRQSLGQGPEFLIYFQGTGAADDSGLPNDRFFAVRPEGSVSTLKIQRTERGDSAVYLCASSLRPAGSPHDTQYFGPGTRLTVL.